This T cell receptor beta chain was sequenced for a study of OX40 agonist ivuxolimab in advanced cancers. Study summary: People who had prior anti-PD-1, anti-PD-L1 or anti-CTLA-4 therapy could take part, and under 45% had some. One patient with hepatocellular carcinoma and two with cutaneous melanoma, three in all, had partial responses. Overall study findings and caveats: Relatively little clonal expansion, among the lowest observed, appeared in partial responders at 0.1-3.0 mg/kg.

Details on this clone: Its antigen remains unknown.

Generated by immunoSEQ multiplex PCR, the TCRdb table keeps only in-frame clones and is missing some. Here the sample spans fewer than 25,000 clones, approximately 83% being singletons. V lost 2 bases and J lost 4; bases outside the gene matches: 12. The germline CDR1 and CDR2 sequences are SGHDN and FVKESK. The CDR3 runs to 17 residues. This TCR derives from an adult with an advanced solid tumor such as melanoma, head and neck, liver or kidney cancer. The specimen was CD4+ or CD8+ T cells sorted from blood, collected in a trial of the OX40 agonist ivuxolimab. V is TRBV14 and J is TRBJ2-7, with 9 bases matching TRBD2. The CDR3 loop reads CASSQHFSGGPNYEQYF. Written as DNA, the CDR3 is TGTGCCAGCAGCCAACACTTTAGCGGGGGACCTAATTACGAGCAGTACTTC.